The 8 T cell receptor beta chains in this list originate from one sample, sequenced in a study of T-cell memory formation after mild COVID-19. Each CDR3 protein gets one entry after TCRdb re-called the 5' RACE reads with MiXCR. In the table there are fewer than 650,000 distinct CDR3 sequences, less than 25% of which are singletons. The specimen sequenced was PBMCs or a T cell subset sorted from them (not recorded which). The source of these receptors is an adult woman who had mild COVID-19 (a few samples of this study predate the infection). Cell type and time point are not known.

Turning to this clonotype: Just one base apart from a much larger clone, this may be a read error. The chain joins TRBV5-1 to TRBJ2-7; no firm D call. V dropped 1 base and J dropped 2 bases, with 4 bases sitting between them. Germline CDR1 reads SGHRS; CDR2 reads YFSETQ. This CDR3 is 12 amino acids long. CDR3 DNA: TGCGCCAGCAGCTTGCCCGCCTACGAGCAGTACTTC. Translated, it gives CASSLPAYEQYF.

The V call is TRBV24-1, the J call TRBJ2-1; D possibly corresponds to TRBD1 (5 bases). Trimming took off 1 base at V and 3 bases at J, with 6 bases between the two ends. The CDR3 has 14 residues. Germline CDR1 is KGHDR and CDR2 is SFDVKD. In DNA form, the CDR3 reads TGTGCCACCAGTGATTTTACAGGCTACAATGAGCAGTTCTTC. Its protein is CATSDFTGYNEQFF.

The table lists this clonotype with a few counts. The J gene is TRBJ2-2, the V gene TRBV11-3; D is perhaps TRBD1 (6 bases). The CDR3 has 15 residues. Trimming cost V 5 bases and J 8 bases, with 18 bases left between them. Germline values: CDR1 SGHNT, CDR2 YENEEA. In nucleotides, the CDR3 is TGTGCCAGCAGCCAACAGGGAGAGGGGTCAGGGGAGCTGTTTTTT. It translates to CASSQQGEGSGELFF.

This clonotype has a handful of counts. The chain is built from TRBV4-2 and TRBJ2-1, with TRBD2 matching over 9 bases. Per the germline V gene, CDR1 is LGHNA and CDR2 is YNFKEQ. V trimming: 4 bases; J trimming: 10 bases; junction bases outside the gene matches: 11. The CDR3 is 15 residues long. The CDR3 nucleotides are TGTGCCAGCAGCCCGTACAGCGGGGGGCACTTGGAGCAGTTCTTC. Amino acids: CASSPYSGGHLEQFF.

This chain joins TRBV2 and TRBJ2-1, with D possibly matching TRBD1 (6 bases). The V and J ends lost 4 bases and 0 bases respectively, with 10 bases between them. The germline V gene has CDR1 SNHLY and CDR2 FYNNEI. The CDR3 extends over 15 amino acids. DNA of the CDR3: TGTGCCAGCAGTGGGGGGCTGAACTCCTACAATGAGCAGTTCTTC. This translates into CASSGGLNSYNEQFF.

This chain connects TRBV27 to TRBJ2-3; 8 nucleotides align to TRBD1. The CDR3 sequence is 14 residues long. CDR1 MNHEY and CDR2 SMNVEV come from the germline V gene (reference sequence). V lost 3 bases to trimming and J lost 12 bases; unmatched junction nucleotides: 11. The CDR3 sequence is CASSFLDRVGDQYF. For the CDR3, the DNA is TGTGCCAGCAGTTTTTTGGACAGGGTAGGGGATCAGTATTTT.

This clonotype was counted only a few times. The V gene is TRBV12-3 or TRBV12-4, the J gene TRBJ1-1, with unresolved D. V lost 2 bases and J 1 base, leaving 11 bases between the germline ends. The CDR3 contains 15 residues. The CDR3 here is CASSLSRSANTEAFF. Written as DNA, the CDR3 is TGTGCCAGCAGTTTATCTCGTTCAGCGAACACTGAAGCTTTCTTT.

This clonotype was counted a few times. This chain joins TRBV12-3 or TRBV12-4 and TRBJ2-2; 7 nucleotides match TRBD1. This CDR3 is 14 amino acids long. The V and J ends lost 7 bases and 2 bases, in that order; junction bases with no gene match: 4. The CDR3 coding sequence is TGTGCCAGCACGGGACAGCTTAACACCGGGGAGCTGTTTTTT. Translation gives CASTGQLNTGELFF.